The present T cell receptor (beta chain) was sequenced within a study of blood T cell repertoires in COVID-19. At the level of the study: The study drew acute and convalescent COVID-19 samples from the United States, Italy and Spain. Sources were T cells, B-cell-depleted T cells, or PBMCs; the material itself was cDNA or gDNA.

Method: immunoSEQ multiplex PCR; TCRdb's copy keeps in-frame clones and lacks some. The data show more than 200,000 clones, approximately 86% seen once. Trimming cost V 5 bases and J 3 bases, with 11 bases left between them. Looked up from germline, CDR1 is MNHEY and CDR2 is SVGAGI. The CDR3 totals 14 residues. The source is a woman aged 55-70 years with COVID-19, enrolled during active disease. Sequenced sample: peripheral blood. The gene calls are TRBV6-5 and TRBJ1-5; possible D gene TRBD1, 5 bases. This CDR3 reads CASSRGRVNQPQHF. DNA of the CDR3: TGTGCCAGCAGTCGGGGGAGGGTCAATCAGCCCCAGCATTTT.